This TCR beta chain was observed in a study of control samples from healthy donors and cancer patients (dated by TCRdb to 2020 to 2022). Sequences LGHDT (CDR1) and YNNKEL (CDR2) are obtained from the germline V gene (reference sequence). The CDR3 spans 15 residues, from the cysteine through the phenylalanine. Only the CDR3 part of the read is kept: 45 bases, read in frame from the first base. V drops 0 bases and J drops 6 bases, leaving 11 bases in between. As to this clone: Its antigen remains unidentified. Nothing much larger sits one base from this clone, and base qualities are not available.

Receptors were amplified or captured by the immunoSEQ multiplex PCR assay. TCRdb carries this immuneACCESS record with in-frame sequences only. Its versions omit some clonotypes, under half of them owing to an unresolved V gene in the studies checked, with the rest unexplained. The sample table records about 220,000 clones; 85% to 95% of these occur just once. The leading ten clones occupy about 1.6% of the sample. This receptor was identified in a man in his forties or fifties in good health. The rearrangement combines TRBV3-1 (or the pseudogene TRBV3-2) with TRBJ2-2; the D segment could be TRBD2, given 5 matching bases. Sequencing was performed on blood. The CDR3 protein is CASSQEAGRAGELFF. The sequenced DNA is TGTGCCAGCAGCCAAGAGGCGGGTAGAGCCGGGGAGCTGTTTTTT.